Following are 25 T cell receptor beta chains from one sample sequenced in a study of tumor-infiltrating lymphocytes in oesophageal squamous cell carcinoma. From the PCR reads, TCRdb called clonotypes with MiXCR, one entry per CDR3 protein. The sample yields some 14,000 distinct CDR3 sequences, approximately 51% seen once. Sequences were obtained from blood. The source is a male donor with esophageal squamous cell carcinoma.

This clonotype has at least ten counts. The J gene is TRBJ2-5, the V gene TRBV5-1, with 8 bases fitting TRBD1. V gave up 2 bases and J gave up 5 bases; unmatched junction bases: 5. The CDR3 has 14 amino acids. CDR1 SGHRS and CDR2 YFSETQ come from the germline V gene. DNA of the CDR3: TGCGCCAGCAGCTTAGGACAGGGCAGCGAGACCCAGTACTTC. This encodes CASSLGQGSETQYF.

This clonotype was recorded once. CDR3 in amino acids: CASSLWGQNSYNEQYF. The CDR3 DNA reads as TGTGCCAGCAGCTTATGGGGCCAAAACTCCTACAATGAGCAGTACTTC. The chain carries TRBV7-2 and TRBJ2-4; the D gene is possibly TRBD1 (5 bases). Trimming removed 2 bases at V and 13 bases at J, with 24 bases between. This CDR3 region has 16 residues. CDR1 SGHTA and CDR2 FQGNSA come from the germline V gene.

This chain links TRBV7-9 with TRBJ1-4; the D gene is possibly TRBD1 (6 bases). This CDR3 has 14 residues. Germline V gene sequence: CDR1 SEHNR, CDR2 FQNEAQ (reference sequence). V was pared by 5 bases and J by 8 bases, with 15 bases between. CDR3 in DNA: TGTGCCAGCAGCCTACAGGGTGGTACGGAAAAACTGTTTTTT. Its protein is CASSLQGGTEKLFF.

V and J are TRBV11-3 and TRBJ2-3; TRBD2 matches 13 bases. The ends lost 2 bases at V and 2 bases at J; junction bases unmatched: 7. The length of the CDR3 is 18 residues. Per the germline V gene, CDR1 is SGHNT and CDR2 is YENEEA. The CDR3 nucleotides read TGTGCCAGCAGCTTACCTTCCGGACTAGCGGGGGCCACAGATACGCAGTATTTT. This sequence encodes CASSLPSGLAGATDTQYF.

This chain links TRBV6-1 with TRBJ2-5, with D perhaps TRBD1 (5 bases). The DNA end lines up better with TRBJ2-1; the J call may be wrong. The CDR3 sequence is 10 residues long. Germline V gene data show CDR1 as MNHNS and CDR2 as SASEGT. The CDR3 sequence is CASRGREQFF. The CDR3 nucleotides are TGTGCCAGCAGGGGGCGCGAGCAGTTCTTC.

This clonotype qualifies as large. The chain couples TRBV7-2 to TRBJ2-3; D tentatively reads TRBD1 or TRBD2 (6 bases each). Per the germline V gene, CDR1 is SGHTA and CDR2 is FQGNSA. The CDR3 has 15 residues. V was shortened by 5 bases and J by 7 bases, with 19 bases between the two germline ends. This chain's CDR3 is CASSPSVGGGYTQYF. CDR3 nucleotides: TGTGCCAGCAGCCCTTCCGTCGGGGGCGGATATACGCAGTATTTT.

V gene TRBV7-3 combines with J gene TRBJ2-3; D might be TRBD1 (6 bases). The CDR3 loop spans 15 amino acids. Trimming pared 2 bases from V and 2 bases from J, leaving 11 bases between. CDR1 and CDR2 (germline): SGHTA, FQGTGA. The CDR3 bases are TGTGCCAGCAGCTTACGAGGGGGACCCACAGATACGCAGTATTTT. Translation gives CASSLRGGPTDTQYF.

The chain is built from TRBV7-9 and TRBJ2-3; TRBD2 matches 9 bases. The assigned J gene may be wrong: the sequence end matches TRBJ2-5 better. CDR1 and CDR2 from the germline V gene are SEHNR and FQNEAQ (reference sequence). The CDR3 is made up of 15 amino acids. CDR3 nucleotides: TGTGCCAGCAGCTTAGCTAGCGGGAGAGGAGAGACCCAGTACTTC. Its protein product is CASSLASGRGETQYF.

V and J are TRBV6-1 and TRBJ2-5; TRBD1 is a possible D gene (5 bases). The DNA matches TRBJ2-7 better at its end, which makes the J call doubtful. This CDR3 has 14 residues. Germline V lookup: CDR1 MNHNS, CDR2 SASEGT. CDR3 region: CASSEQGNLYEQYF. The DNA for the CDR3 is TGTGCCAGCAGTGAACAGGGTAACTTATACGAGCAGTACTTC.

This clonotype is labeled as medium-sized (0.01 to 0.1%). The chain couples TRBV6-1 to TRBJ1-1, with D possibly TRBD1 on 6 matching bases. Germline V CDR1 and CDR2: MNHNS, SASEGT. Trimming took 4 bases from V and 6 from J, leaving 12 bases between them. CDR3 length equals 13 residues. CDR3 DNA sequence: TGTGCCAGCAGTGCCCGGGGGCTGGCTGAAGCTTTCTTT. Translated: CASSARGLAEAFF.

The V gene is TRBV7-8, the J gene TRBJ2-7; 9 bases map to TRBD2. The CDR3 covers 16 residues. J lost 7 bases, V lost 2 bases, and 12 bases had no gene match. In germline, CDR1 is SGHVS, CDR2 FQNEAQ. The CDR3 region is CASSLTTLRSGGEQYF. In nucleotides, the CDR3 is TGTGCCAGCAGCTTAACAACACTAAGGAGCGGGGGGGAGCAGTACTTC.

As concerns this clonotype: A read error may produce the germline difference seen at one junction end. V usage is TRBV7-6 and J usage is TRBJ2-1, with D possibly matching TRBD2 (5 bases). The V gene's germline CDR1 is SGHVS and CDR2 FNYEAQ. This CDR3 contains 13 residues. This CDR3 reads CASSLGREGEQFF. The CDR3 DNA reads TGTGCTAGCAGCTTAGGAAGAGAGGGTGAGCAGTTCTTC.

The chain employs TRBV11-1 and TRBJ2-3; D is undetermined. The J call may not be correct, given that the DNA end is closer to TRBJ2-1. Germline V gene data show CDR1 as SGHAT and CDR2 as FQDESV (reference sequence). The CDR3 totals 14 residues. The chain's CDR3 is CASTPTTGFNEQFF. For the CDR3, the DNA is TGTGCCAGCACCCCAACGACTGGATTCAATGAGCAGTTCTTC.

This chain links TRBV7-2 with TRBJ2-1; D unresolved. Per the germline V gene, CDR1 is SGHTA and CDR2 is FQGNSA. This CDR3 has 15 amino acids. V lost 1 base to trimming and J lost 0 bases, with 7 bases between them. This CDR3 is CASSLDLSSYNEQFF. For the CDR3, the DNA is TGTGCCAGCAGCTTAGATCTTAGCTCCTACAATGAGCAGTTCTTC.

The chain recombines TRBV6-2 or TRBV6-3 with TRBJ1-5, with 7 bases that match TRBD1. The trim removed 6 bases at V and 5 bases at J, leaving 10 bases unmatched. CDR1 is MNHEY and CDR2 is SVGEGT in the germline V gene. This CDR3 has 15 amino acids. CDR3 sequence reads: CASSWGQWGDQPQHF. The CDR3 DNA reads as TGTGCCAGCAGCTGGGGACAGTGGGGCGATCAGCCCCAGCATTTT.

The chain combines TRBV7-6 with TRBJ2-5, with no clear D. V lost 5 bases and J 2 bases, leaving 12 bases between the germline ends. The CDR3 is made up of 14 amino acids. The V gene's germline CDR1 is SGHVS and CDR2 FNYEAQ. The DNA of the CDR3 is TGTGCCAGCAGCCCCCAAAGAGCGCAAGAGACCCAGTACTTC. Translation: CASSPQRAQETQYF.

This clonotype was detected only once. This CDR3 reads CASSENTSGKETQYF. The CDR3, as DNA: TGTGCCAGCAGTGAAAATACTAGCGGCAAAGAGACCCAGTACTTC. This chain connects TRBV6-1 to TRBJ1-1, with 8 bases that match TRBD2. Matching the DNA end better, TRBJ2-5 makes the J call doubtful. CDR3 length: 15 amino acids. Germline V gene sequence: CDR1 MNHNS, CDR2 SASEGT.

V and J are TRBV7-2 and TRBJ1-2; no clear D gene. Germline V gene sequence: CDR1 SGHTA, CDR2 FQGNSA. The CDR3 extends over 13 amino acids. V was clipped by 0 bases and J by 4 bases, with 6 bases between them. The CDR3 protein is CASSLAGSYGYTF. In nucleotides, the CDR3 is TGTGCCAGCAGCTTAGCGGGGAGCTATGGCTACACCTTC.

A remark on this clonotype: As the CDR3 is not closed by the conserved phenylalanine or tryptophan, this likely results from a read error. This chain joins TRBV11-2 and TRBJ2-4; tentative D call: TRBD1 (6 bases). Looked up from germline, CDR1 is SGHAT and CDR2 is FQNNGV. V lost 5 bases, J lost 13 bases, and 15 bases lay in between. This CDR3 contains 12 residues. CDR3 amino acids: CASSPRTALQYV. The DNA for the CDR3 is TGTGCCAGCAGCCCACGGACAGCCCTACAGTACGTC.

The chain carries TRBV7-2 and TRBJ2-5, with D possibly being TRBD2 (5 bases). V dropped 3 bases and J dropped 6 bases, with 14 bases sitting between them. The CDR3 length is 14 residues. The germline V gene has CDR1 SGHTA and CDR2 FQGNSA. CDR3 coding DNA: TGTGCCAGCAGCTTGCGGACTCCCGGAAAGACCCAGTACTTC. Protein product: CASSLRTPGKTQYF.

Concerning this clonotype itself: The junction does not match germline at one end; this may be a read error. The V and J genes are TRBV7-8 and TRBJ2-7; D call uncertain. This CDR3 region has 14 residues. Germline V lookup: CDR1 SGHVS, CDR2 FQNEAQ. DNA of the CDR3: TGTGCCAGCAGCTTAGATACCCGGAATTACGAGCAGTACTTT. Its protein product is CASSLDTRNYEQYF. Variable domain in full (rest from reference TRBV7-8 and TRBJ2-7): GAGVSQSPRYKVAKRGQDVALRCDPISGHVSLFWYQQALGQGPEFLTYFQNEAQLDKSGLPSDRFFAERPEGSVSTLKIQRTQQEDSAVYLCASSLDTRNYEQYFGPGTRLTVT.

The CDR3 is CASSLQRVMNTEAFF. CDR3 bases: TGTGCCAGCAGCTTACAGCGGGTTATGAACACTGAAGCTTTCTTT. V is TRBV7-2 and J is TRBJ1-1; D not certain. Trimming stripped 2 bases from V and 0 bases from J, with 10 bases between. The CDR3 is made up of 15 amino acids. Germline CDR1 and CDR2: SGHTA and FQGNSA.

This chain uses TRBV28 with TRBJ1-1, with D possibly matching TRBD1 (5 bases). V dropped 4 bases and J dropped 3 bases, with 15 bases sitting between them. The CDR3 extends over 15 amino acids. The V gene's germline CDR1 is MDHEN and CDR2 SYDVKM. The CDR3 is CASSSSSGWDTEAFF. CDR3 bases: TGTGCCAGCAGTTCTAGCTCAGGGTGGGACACTGAAGCTTTCTTT.

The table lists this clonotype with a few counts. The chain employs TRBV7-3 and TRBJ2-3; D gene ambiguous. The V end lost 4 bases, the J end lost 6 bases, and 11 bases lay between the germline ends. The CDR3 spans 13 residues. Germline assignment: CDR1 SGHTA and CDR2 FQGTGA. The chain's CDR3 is CASSSVFGDTQYF. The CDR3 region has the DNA TGTGCCAGCAGCTCGGTTTTCGGGGATACGCAGTATTTT.

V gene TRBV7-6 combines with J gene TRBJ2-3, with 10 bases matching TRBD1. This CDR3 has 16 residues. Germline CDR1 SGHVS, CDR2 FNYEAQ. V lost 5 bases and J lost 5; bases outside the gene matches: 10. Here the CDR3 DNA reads TGTGCCAGCAGCCCTGGGACAGGGGTATTTAGAGATACGCAGTATTTT. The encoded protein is CASSPGTGVFRDTQYF.